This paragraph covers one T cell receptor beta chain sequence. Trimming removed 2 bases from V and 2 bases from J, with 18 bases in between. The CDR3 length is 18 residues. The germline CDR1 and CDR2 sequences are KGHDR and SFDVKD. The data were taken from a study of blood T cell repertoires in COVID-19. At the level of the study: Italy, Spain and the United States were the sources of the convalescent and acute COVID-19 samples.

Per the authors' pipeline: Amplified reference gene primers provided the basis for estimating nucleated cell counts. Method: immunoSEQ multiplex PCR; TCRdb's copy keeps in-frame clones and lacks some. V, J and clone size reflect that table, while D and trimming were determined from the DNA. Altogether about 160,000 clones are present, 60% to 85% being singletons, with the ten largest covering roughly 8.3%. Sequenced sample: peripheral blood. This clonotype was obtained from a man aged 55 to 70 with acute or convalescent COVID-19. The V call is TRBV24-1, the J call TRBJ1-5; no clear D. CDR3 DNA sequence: TGTGCCACCAGTGATTCACGCCGAAACGTCCCGGGCAATCAGCCCCAGCATTTT. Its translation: CATSDSRRNVPGNQPQHF.